A selection of T cell receptor beta chains follows, all from one sample in a study of PD-1 blockade in classical Hodgkin lymphoma. Sequencing used immunoSEQ multiplex PCR; TCRdb keeps in-frame clones, though not all of them. This table holds 20,000 to 30,000 clones, about three quarters found once. This sample comprised peripheral blood mononuclear cells (PBMCs), obtained before the second cycle of nivolumab. These receptors originate from a human donor with classical Hodgkin lymphoma. CDR3s include the opening cysteine and the closing phenylalanine or tryptophan. Each record gives: V gene, J gene, clone size, D gene, CDR3 protein, CDR3 DNA. A D gene is named only where the DNA matches it firmly. Size tells how often a clone was seen (once, few, many) or the class of an expanded clone, and some rows leave it out.

v_call: TRBV20-1; j_call: TRBJ2-5; clone_size: NA; d_call: NA; cdr3_aa: CSAGSPEQYF; cdr3_nt: TGCAGTGCTGGGAGTCCAGAGCAGTACTTC
v_call: TRBV28; j_call: TRBJ1-1; clone_size: NA; d_call: NA; cdr3_aa: CASSFARMNTEAFF; cdr3_nt: TGTGCCAGCAGTTTTGCACGGATGAACACTGAAGCTTTCTTT
v_call: TRBV7-9; j_call: TRBJ2-7; clone_size: NA; d_call: NA; cdr3_aa: CASSLGRPYEQYF; cdr3_nt: TGTGCCAGCAGCTTAGGCAGGCCCTACGAGCAGTACTTC
v_call: TRBV5-5; j_call: TRBJ2-7; clone_size: NA; d_call: TRBD1; cdr3_aa: CASREGQGRLYEQYF; cdr3_nt: TGTGCCAGCAGGGAGGGACAGGGGCGCCTCTACGAGCAGTACTTC
v_call: TRBV7-6; j_call: TRBJ2-6; clone_size: NA; d_call: TRBD1; cdr3_aa: CASSSRDRGSGANVLTF; cdr3_nt: TGTGCCAGCAGCTCCCGGGACAGGGGATCGGGGGCCAACGTCCTGACTTTC
v_call: TRBV5-8; j_call: TRBJ2-5; clone_size: once; d_call: TRBD1; cdr3_aa: CASSLGTGVLWETQYF; cdr3_nt: TGTGCCAGCAGCTTGGGGACAGGGGTGCTCTGGGAGACCCAGTACTTC
v_call: TRBV5-1; j_call: TRBJ2-2; clone_size: NA; d_call: NA; cdr3_aa: CASNLVLGTGELFF; cdr3_nt: TGCGCCAGCAATCTAGTATTGGGGACCGGGGAGCTGTTTTTT
v_call: TRBV21-1; j_call: TRBJ2-5; clone_size: NA; d_call: NA; cdr3_aa: CASSKFRTVEETQYF; cdr3_nt: TGTGCCAGCAGCAAATTTAGGACAGTCGAAGAGACCCAGTACTTC
v_call: TRBV4-3; j_call: TRBJ1-2; clone_size: NA; d_call: NA; cdr3_aa: CASSQEPGPSFLNYGYTF; cdr3_nt: TGCGCCAGCAGCCAAGAGCCCGGACCGAGCTTCCTTAACTATGGCTACACCTTC
v_call: TRBV30; j_call: TRBJ1-2; clone_size: NA; d_call: NA; cdr3_aa: CAWTAAVGGYTF; cdr3_nt: TGTGCCTGGACCGCGGCGGTTGGAGGCTACACCTTC
v_call: TRBV4-1; j_call: TRBJ1-2; clone_size: NA; d_call: NA; cdr3_aa: CASSQIGSYGYTF; cdr3_nt: TGCGCCAGCAGCCAAATCGGCAGCTATGGCTACACCTTC